This T cell receptor (beta chain) emerged from a study of Ad26.COV2.S vaccination and SARS-CoV-2 variants. A remark on this clone: The antigen remains unidentified.

Here immunoSEQ multiplex PCR was the method, and the copy in TCRdb shows in-frame clones only, minus some. Of 350,000 to 450,000 clones detected, about 90% appear once; the ten largest clones hold 1.5% to 2%. V was pared by 7 bases and J by 1 base, with 9 bases of the junction left unmatched. This CDR3 is 15 amino acids long. Germline CDR1 and CDR2: SGHRS and YFSETQ. Regarding treatment: 15 to 20 received Ad26.COV2.S at low or high dose, single or two shots; about 5 received placebo; per-sample allocation not given. Day 63 following the first vaccine or placebo injection was when the samples were taken. The individual, an adult aged 18-55 years, was a donor in Boston. The vaccine antigen was prefusion-stabilized Wuhan SARS-CoV-2 spike. Findings of the study overall: Vaccinees displayed broader spike-specific TCR repertoires than placebo recipients. Total T cell responses were possibly underestimated by TCR breadth and depth analyses.

The chain is built from TRBV5-1 and TRBJ2-5, with 8 bases identical to TRBD1. The origin of this receptor is a person between 18 and 65 years old who received the Ad26.COV2.S COVID-19 vaccine or a placebo. The specimen comprised peripheral blood, sampled in a trial of Ad26.COV2.S vaccine versus placebo. In DNA, the CDR3 is TGCGCCAGCGGACCTGGGGACAGGCGCCAAGAGACCCAGTACTTC. This translates into CASGPGDRRQETQYF.